This T cell receptor beta chain was found in a study of vaccination effects on CD4 cells after COVID-19. Germline V CDR1 and CDR2: MDHEN, SYDVKM. V lost 4 bases, J lost 6 bases, and 11 bases stayed unmatched. There are 15 residues in the CDR3. The assay was immunoSEQ multiplex PCR, and TCRdb's table has in-frame clones only and misses some. This sample has 8,500 to 13,000 clones; about two thirds occur once, and the top ten carry about 24%. Antigen-specific CD4+ T cell clonotypes were called by their expansion after viral peptide-pool culture in ViraFEST. Culture lasted 10 days before CD4+ T cell isolation. The sample holds a few counts of this clone. The antigen is not known.

This receptor was taken from a human donor who received a COVID-19 vaccine. The chain is built from TRBV28 and TRBJ1-2, with 7 nucleotides matching TRBD1. The material was CD4+ T cells from PBMCs cultured with HCoV-229E spike peptides, obtained before COVID-19 vaccination. Here the CDR3 reads CASSSTGVGGNGYTF. The CDR3 DNA reads as TGTGCCAGCAGTTCCACAGGGGTAGGGGGCAATGGCTACACCTTC.